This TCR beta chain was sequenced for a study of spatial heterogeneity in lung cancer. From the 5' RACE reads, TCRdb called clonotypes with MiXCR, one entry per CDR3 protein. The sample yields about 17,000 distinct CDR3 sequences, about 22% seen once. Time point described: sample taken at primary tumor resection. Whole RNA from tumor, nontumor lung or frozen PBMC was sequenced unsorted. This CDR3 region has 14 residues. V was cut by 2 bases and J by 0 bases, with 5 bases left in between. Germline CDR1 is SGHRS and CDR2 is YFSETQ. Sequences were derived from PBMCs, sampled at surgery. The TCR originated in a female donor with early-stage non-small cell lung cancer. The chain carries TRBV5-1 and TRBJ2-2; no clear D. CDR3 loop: CASSLGPNTGELFF. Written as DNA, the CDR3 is TGCGCCAGCAGCTTAGGACCGAACACCGGGGAGCTGTTTTTT. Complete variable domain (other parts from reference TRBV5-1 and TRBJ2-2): KAGVTQTPRYLIKTRGQQVTLSCSPISGHRSVSWYQQTPGQGLQFLFEYFSETQRNKGNFPGRFSGRQFSNSRSEMNVSTLELGDSALYLCASSLGPNTGELFFGEGSRLTVL.